This T cell receptor beta chain was observed in a study of T cell changes during pregnancy in multiple sclerosis. Germline V gene sequence: CDR1 SNHLY, CDR2 FYNNEI. V shed 1 base, J shed 3 bases, and the junction held 5 bases outside the gene matches. This CDR3 is 16 amino acids long. Using immunoSEQ multiplex PCR, the repertoire was profiled, and TCRdb retains in-frame clones only, with some absent. The table lists some 80,000 clones, over 80% of them singletons, with approximately 0.99% in the top ten. The TCR sequence derives from a female donor with multiple sclerosis, enrolled in a pregnancy study. Sequenced here: peripheral blood, sampled in the first trimester of pregnancy. The chain couples TRBV2 to TRBJ2-3, with TRBD2 matching over 9 bases. CDR3 DNA sequence: TGTGCCAGCAGTGAAGGGGCGGGGGGGCCAACAGATACGCAGTATTTT. Its protein product is CASSEGAGGPTDTQYF.